This TCR beta chain was observed in a study of blood T cell repertoires in COVID-19. The wider study: T cells, B-cell-depleted T cells, or PBMCs provided the cDNA or gDNA that served as material.

V shed 6 bases and J 1 base; nucleotides not matched to a gene: 8. Germline V gene lookup returns CDR1 SGHTA and CDR2 FQGNSA. This CDR3 is built from 15 residues. Study members were between about 18 and 95 years old and lived in around 24 US regions. Donors were grouped by their self-reported clinical history. Among Cohort 3 donors, those recovered had two negative PCRs, clearance, or symptom resolution. Repertoires were generated with immunoSEQ multiplex PCR, while TCRdb's copy carries only in-frame clones and drops some. Of 200,000 to 250,000 clones listed, 88% are singletons. Sequences were obtained from PBMCs or T cells enriched from blood (not recorded which). This TCR derives from a woman aged 25 to 39 who had recovered from COVID-19. The rearrangement uses TRBV7-2 and TRBJ2-5; 7 bases line up with TRBD1. CDR3 sequence: CASSLRQGFQETQYF. In DNA, the CDR3 is TGTGCCAGCAGTCTACGACAGGGTTTCCAAGAGACCCAGTACTTC.